The clone carrying this T cell receptor beta chain was counted only a few times. This record comes from a study of graft-versus-host responses after intestinal transplantation. Study-wide findings and caveats: GvH clones were found in recipient marrow; some appeared first in ileum or blood.

Profiling relied on immunoSEQ multiplex PCR, and the TCRdb table lists in-frame clones only, not all of them. The sample contains about 14,000 clones, 25% to 30% of which appear only once. V lost 5 bases to trimming and J lost 9 bases, with 14 bases between them. The length of the CDR3 is 13 residues. CDR1 and CDR2 from the germline V gene are SGHTA and FQGTGA. The TCR originated in a human patient who received an intestinal transplant. The J gene is TRBJ1-5, the V gene TRBV7-3; no firm D call. The input for sequencing was alloreactive CD4+ T cells from a mixed lymphocyte reaction culture, taken before intestinal transplant. Subset noted: CFSE-low proliferating T cells sorted from roughly six-day pre-transplant mixed lymphocyte reaction (GvH or HvG direction). CDR3 region: CASSPSAVWPQHF. The CDR3 DNA follows: TGTGCCAGCAGCCCCAGTGCTGTCTGGCCCCAGCATTTT.